This TCR beta chain emerged from a study of siplizumab effects on memory and regulatory T cells (dated by TCRdb to between 2019 and 2020). Looking at the study overall: The effect of the anti-CD2 antibody siplizumab on alloreactive T-cell subsets was examined in allogeneic mixed lymphocyte reactions constructed from human PBMCs.

Sorted unstimulated T cells and proliferating T cells recovered from mixed lymphocyte reactions underwent TCRbeta CDR3 sequencing. Fresh whole blood from some ten HLA-typed healthy donors was used as the source from which PBMCs were isolated. To map where alloreactive clones came from, CD4+ non-regulatory T cells in the unstimulated state were FACS-sorted. Library preparation was by the immunoSEQ multiplex PCR assay. About 9.9 x 10^4 TCR templates per sample were assayed by the deep sequencing platform. Genomic DNA extracted from sorted T cells was used for TCRbeta CDR3 sequencing. As for how the authors treated the data: The R programming language was used for clonal analysis of the TCRbeta CDR3 data. Alloreactive CD4+ and CD8+ clones were identified by comparing unstimulated samples to CFSE-low samples taken after the reaction. Regulatory or non-regulatory origin of alloreactive CD4+ clones was assigned by matching sequences to the sorted unstimulated Treg and non-Treg repertoires. TCRdb holds this immuneACCESS table with in-frame rearrangements only. Some clones are missing; in checked studies, unresolved V genes explain under half, and the rest has no known cause. V, J and clone size are taken as reported in that table, and D and trimming were inferred from the DNA itself. This sample holds approximately 100,000 clones; 93% were observed only once. The ten largest make up 0.16% of the sample.

Study-level results and caveats: In reactions with siplizumab, an average of approximately 69% of mappable alloreactive CD4+ clones were Treg-derived, compared with 25% to 30% in control reactions. Compared with memory T cells, unstimulated naive T cells appeared more diverse, and naive cells seemed to make a substantial contribution to the alloresponse. Sequences below about 10^-5 frequency were poorly captured, so only a minor fraction of alloreactive clones could be mapped to unstimulated subsets. Siplizumab significantly lowered the cumulative frequency of alloreactive sequences that could be traced to unstimulated CD4+ memory T cells. No functional confirmation was obtained for the suppressive function of proliferating Tregs from siplizumab cultures. Roughly 75-97% of proliferating CD4+ or CD8+ clones could not be assigned a naive or memory phenotype.

From the cysteine through the phenylalanine, the CDR3 covers 14 amino acids. Left in the record is the CDR3 DNA by itself, 42 bases read in frame from the first base. CDR1 and CDR2, looked up from the germline V gene, are SGHRS and YFSETQ. Cut back by 0 bases and 1 base, the V and J ends lie 6 bases apart. As concerns this clone: Which antigen it targets is not known. No clone much larger than this one lies a single base away; base qualities are absent. Other nucleotide sequences from this sample produce the same CDR3.

Recombination linked TRBV5-1 to TRBJ2-3, with an unclear D gene assignment. The clonotype comes from a human donor in good health. Sequenced input: non-Treg CD4+ T cells sorted from blood. Explained via the paper, the cell subset or site label denotes: FACS-sorted unstimulated CD4+ non-regulatory T cells. Here the CDR3 is given as CASSLVAGTDTQYF. The DNA reads as follows: TGCGCCAGCAGCTTGGTGGCCGGCACAGATACGCAGTATTTT.